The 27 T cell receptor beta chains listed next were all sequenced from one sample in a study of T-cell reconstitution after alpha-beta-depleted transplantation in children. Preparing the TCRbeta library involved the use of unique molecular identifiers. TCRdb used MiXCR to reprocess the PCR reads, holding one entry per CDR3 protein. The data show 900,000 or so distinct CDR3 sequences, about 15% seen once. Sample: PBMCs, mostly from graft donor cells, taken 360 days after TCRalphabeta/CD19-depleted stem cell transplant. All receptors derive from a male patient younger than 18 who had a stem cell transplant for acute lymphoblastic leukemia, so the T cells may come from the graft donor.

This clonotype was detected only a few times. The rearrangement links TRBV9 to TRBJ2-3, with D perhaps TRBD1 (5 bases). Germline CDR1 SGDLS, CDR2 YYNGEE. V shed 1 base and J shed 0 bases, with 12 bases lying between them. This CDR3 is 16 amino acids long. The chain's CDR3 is CASSVFRAGSTDTQYF. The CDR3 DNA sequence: TGTGCCAGCAGCGTATTCAGGGCCGGTAGCACAGATACGCAGTATTTT.

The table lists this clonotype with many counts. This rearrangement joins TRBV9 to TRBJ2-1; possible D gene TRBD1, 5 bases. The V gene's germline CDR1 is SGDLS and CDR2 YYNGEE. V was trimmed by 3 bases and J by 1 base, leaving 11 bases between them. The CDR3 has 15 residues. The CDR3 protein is CASSAGQGSYNEQFF. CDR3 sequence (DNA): TGTGCCAGCAGCGCCGGGCAGGGATCCTACAATGAGCAGTTCTTC.

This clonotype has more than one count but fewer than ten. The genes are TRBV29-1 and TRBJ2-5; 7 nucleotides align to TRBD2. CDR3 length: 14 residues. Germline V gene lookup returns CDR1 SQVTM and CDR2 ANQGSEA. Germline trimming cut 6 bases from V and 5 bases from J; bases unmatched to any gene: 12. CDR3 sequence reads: CSVAAVTSWETQYF. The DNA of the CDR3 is TGCAGCGTGGCAGCCGTGACTAGCTGGGAGACCCAGTACTTC.

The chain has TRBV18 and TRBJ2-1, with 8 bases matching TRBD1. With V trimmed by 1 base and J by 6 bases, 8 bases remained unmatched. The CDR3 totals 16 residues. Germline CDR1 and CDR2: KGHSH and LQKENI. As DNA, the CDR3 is TGTGCCAGCTCACCACAATCCGGGACAGGCGGCAATGAGCAGTTCTTC. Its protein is CASSPQSGTGGNEQFF.

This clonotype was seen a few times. CDR3 loop: CASSRTGGSNEQFF. The CDR3 DNA reads as TGCGCCAGCAGCCGGACAGGGGGGAGCAATGAGCAGTTCTTC. The chain is built from TRBV4-1 and TRBJ2-1; 10 bases fit TRBD1. The germline V gene encodes CDR1 MGHRA and CDR2 YSYEKL. After removal of 4 bases from V and 6 bases from J, the junction contained 3 bases not matched to a gene. CDR3 length: 14 residues.

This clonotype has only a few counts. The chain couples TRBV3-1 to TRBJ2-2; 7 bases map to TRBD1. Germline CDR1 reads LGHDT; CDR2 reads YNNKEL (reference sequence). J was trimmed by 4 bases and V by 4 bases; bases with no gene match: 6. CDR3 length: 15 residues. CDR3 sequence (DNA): TGTGCCAGCAGCCGAAACAGGGGTGGCACCGGGGAGCTGTTTTTT. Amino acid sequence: CASSRNRGGTGELFF.

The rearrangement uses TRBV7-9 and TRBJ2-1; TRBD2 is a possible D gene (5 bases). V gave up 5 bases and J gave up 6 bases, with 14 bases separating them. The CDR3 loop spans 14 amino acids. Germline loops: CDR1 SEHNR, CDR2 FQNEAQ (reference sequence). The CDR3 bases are TGTGCCAGCAGCCTCAAGGCGGGCAGCAATGAGCAGTTCTTC. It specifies CASSLKAGSNEQFF.

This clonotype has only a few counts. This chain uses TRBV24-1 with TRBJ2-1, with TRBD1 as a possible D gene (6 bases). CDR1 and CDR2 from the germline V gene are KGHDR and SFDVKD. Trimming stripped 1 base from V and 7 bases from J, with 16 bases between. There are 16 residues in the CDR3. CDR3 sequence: CATSDLVEQQGNEQFF. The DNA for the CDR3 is TGTGCCACCAGTGATTTAGTAGAGCAGCAGGGGAATGAGCAGTTCTTC.

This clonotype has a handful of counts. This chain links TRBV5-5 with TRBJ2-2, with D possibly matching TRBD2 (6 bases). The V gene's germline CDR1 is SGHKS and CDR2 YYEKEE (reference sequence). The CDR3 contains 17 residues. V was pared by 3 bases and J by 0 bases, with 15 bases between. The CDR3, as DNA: TGTGCCAGCAGCTCATCGACTAGTGGGGCGAACACCGGGGAGCTGTTTTTT. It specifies CASSSSTSGANTGELFF. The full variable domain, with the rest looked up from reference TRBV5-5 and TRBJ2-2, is DAGVTQSPTHLIKTRGQQVTLRCSPISGHKSVSWYQQVLGQGPQFIFQYYEKEERGRGNFPDRFSARQFPNYSSELNVNALLLGDSALYLCASSSSTSGANTGELFFGEGSRLTVL.

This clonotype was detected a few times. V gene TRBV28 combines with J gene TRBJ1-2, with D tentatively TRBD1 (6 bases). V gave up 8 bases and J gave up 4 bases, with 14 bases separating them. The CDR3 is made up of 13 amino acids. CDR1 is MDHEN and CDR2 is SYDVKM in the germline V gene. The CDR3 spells CASRAGGFYGYTF. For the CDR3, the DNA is TGTGCCAGCCGCGCCGGGGGCTTCTATGGCTACACCTTC.

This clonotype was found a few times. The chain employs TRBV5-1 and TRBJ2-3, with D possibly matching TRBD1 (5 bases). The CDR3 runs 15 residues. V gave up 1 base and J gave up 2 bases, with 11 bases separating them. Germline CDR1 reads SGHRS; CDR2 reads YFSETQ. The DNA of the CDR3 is TGCGCCAGCAGCTTGACGACAGATAACACAGATACGCAGTATTTT. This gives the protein CASSLTTDNTDTQYF.

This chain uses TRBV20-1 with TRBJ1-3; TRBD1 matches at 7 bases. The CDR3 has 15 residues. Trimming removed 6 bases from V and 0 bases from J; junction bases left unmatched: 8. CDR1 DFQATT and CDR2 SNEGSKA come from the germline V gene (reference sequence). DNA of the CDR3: TGCAGTGCGGCGACAGGGTTGGGCTCTGGAAACACCATATATTTT. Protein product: CSAATGLGSGNTIYF.

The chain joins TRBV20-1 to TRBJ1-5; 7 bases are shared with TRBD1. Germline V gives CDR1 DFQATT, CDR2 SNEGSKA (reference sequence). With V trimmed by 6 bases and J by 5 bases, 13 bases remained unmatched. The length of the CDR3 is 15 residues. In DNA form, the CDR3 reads TGCAGTGCCTTTCGACAGGGATTATTCTATCAGCCCCAGCATTTT. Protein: CSAFRQGLFYQPQHF.

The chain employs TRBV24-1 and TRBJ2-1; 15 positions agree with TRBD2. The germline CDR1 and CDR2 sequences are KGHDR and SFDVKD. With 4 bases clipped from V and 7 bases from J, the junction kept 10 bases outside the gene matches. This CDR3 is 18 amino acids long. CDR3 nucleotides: TGTGCCACCAGTGACTCGGGACTAGCGGGAGGCCGTCCAAATGAGCAGTTCTTC. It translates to CATSDSGLAGGRPNEQFF.

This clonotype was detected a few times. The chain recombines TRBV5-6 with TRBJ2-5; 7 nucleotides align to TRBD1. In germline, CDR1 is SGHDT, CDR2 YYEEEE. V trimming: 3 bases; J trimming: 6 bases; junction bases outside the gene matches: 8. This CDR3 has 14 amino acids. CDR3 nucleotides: TGTGCCAGCAGCTCCCGTCGACAGGGCAAGACCCAGTACTTC. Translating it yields CASSSRRQGKTQYF.

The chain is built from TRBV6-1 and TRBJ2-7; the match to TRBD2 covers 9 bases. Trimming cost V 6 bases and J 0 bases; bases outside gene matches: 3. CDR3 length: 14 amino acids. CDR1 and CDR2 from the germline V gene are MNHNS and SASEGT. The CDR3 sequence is CASRLAGASYEQYF. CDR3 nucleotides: TGTGCCAGCAGACTAGCGGGTGCCTCCTACGAGCAGTACTTC.

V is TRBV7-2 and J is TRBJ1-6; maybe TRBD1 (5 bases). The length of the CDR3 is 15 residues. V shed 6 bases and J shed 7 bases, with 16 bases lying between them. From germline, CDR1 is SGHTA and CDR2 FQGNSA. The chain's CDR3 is CASRGLSLLNSPLHF. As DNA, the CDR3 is TGTGCCAGCAGGGGACTGTCTCTCCTGAATTCACCCCTCCACTTT. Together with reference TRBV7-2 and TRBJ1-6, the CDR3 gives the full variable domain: GAGVSQSPSNKVTEKGKDVELRCDPISGHTALYWYRQSLGQGLEFLIYFQGNSAPDKSGLPSDRFSAERTGGSVSTLTIQRTQQEDSAVYLCASRGLSLLNSPLHFGNGTRLTVT.

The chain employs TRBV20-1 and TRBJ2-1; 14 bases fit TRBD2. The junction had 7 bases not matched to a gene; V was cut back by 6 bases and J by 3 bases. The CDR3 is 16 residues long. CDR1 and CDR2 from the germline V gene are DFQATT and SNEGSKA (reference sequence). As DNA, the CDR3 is TGCAGTGCCTATGGACTAGCGGGAGGAATCTACAATGAGCAGTTCTTC. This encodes CSAYGLAGGIYNEQFF.

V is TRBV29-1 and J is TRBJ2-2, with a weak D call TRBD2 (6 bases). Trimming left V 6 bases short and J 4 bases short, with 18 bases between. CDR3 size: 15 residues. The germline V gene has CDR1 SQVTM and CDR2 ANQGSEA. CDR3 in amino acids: CSVELSGVSTGELFF. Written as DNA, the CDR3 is TGCAGCGTCGAGCTCTCGGGGGTTTCCACCGGGGAGCTGTTTTTT.

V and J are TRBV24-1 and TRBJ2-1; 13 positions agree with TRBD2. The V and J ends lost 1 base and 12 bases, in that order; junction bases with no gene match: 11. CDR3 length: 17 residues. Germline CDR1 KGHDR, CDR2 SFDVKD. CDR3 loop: CATSDFPGLAGWVGQFF. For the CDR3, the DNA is TGTGCCACCAGTGATTTTCCGGGACTAGCGGGATGGGTCGGGCAGTTCTTC.

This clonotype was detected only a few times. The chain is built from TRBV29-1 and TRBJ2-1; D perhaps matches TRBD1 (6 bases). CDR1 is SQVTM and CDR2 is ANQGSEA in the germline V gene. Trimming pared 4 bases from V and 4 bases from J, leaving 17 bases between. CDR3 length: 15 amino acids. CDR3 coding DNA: TGCAGCGTTGCCGGCCCCAGGGGCGCTTACAATGAGCAGTTCTTC. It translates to CSVAGPRGAYNEQFF.

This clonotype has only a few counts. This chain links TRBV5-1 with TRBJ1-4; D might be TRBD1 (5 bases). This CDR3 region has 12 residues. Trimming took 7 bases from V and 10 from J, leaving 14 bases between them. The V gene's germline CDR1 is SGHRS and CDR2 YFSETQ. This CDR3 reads CASVPGVGKLFF. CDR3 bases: TGCGCCAGCGTTCCGGGGGTCGGAAAACTGTTTTTT. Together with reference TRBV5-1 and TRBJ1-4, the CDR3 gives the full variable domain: KAGVTQTPRYLIKTRGQQVTLSCSPISGHRSVSWYQQTPGQGLQFLFEYFSETQRNKGNFPGRFSGRQFSNSRSEMNVSTLELGDSALYLCASVPGVGKLFFGSGTQLSVL.

The CDR3 loop is CASSLVEGRSYSNQPQHF. The CDR3 nucleotides read TGTGCCAGCAGCTTAGTAGAGGGAAGGTCTTATAGCAATCAGCCCCAGCATTTT. The J gene is TRBJ1-5, the V gene TRBV7-8; no clear D. Germline V CDR1 and CDR2: SGHVS, FQNEAQ. The CDR3 totals 18 residues. Trimming left V 1 base short and J 0 bases short, with 16 bases between.

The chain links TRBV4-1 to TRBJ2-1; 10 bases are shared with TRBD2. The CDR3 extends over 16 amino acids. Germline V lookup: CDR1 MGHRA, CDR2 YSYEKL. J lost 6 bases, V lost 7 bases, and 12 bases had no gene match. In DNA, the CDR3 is TGCGCCAGCACCCTCACTCAAGCGGGAGGGTCCAATGAGCAGTTCTTC. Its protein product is CASTLTQAGGSNEQFF.

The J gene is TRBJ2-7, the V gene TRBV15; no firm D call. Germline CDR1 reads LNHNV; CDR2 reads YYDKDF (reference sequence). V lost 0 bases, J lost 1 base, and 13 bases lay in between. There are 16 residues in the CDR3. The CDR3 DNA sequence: TGTGCCACCAGCAGAGATTTGCTTTTCGCATCCTACGAGCAGTACTTC. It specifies CATSRDLLFASYEQYF.

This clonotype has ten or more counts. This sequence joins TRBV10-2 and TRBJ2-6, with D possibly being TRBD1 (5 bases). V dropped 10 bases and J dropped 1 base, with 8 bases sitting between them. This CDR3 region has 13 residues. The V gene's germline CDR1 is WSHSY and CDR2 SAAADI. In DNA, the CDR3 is TGCGCCACCTACAGGTCTGGGGCCAACGTCCTGACTTTC. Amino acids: CATYRSGANVLTF.

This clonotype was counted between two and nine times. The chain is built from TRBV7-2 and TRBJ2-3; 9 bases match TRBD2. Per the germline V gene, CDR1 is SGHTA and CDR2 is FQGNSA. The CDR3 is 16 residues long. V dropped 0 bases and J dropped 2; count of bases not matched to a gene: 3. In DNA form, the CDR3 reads TGTGCCAGCAGCTTAGCGCGGGGGGGTTTCACAGATACGCAGTATTTT. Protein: CASSLARGGFTDTQYF. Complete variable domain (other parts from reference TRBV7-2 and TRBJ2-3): GAGVSQSPSNKVTEKGKDVELRCDPISGHTALYWYRQSLGQGLEFLIYFQGNSAPDKSGLPSDRFSAERTGGSVSTLTIQRTQQEDSAVYLCASSLARGGFTDTQYFGPGTRLTVL.